The rows below give T cell receptor beta chains drawn from one sample of a study of blood T cell repertoires in COVID-19. Some clones are missing from TCRdb's copy, which holds only in-frame ones; the method was immunoSEQ multiplex PCR. Here the sample spans around 200,000 clones, less than 85% being singletons. Sequencing input: peripheral blood. The receptors shown here come from an older woman with acute or convalescent COVID-19. CDR3s include the opening cysteine and the closing phenylalanine or tryptophan. D genes are given only for firm matches. Some rows have no size entry. The others give once, few or many, or a class for an expanded clone.

j_call d_call v_call clone_size cdr3_length cdr3_aa cdr3_nt
TRBJ2-3 TRBD2 TRBV28 . 17 CASSLGGLAPQEDTQYF TGTGCCAGCAGTTTAGGGGGACTAGCTCCCCAGGAAGATACGCAGTATTTT
TRBJ1-2 TRBD1 TRBV6-5 once 14 CASSSDQGARGYTF TGTGCCAGCAGTTCGGATCAGGGGGCGCGCGGCTACACCTTC
TRBJ2-3 TRBD2 TRBV7-9 . 14 CASSLGTSEDTQYF TGTGCCAGCAGCTTAGGGACTAGTGAAGATACGCAGTATTTT
TRBJ1-5 . TRBV2 few 13 CASMSGSNQPQHF TGTGCCAGCATGTCGGGGAGCAATCAGCCCCAGCATTTT
TRBJ2-1 TRBD2 TRBV24-1 . 13 CAAGGAGVNEQFF TGTGCCGCGGGAGGGGCAGGGGTCAATGAGCAGTTCTTC
TRBJ2-3 . TRBV10-3 . 13 CAISGGMGDTQYF TGTGCCATCAGTGGCGGGATGGGAGATACGCAGTATTTT
TRBJ1-2 TRBD1 TRBV18 . 16 CASSPFRGQVAGGYTF TGTGCCAGCTCACCGTTTAGGGGGCAGGTGGCCGGTGGCTACACCTTC
TRBJ2-3 . TRBV27 . 15 CASSLRQTGTDTQYF TGTGCCAGCAGTTTAAGGCAGACTGGCACAGATACGCAGTATTTT
TRBJ1-5 . TRBV7-5 . 15 CARSLRTHSNQPQHF TGTGCCAGAAGCTTACGAACACATAGCAATCAGCCCCAGCATTTT
TRBJ2-1 TRBD2 TRBV4-2 . 16 CASSHPTSGDHNEQFF TGTGCCAGCAGCCACCCAACTAGCGGGGATCACAATGAGCAGTTCTTC
TRBJ1-2 . TRBV2 . 16 CASSPQWAGPNYGYTF TGTGCCAGCAGTCCCCAATGGGCAGGGCCCAACTATGGCTACACCTTC
TRBJ1-1 . TRBV7-9 . 15 CASSQTEGRTTEAFF TGTGCCAGCAGTCAGACGGAGGGGAGGACCACTGAAGCTTTCTTT
TRBJ1-1 . TRBV5-1 . 15 CASSLAWGLNTEAFF TGCGCCAGCAGCTTGGCCTGGGGGCTGAACACTGAAGCTTTCTTT
TRBJ2-1 TRBD2 TRBV24-1 . 20 CATSDSNPVSSGRFGNEQFF TGTGCCACCAGTGATTCCAACCCTGTCTCTAGCGGGAGATTTGGCAATGAGCAGTTCTTC
TRBJ2-1 . TRBV5-1 . 14 CASSLMGASNEQFF TGCGCCAGCAGCTTAATGGGAGCCTCCAATGAGCAGTTCTTC
TRBJ1-1 . TRBV18 . 13 CASSPLRGTEAFF TGTGCCAGCTCACCACTAAGGGGCACTGAAGCTTTCTTT
TRBJ1-2 TRBD1 TRBV5-1 . 15 CASSLEGASHYGYTF TGCGCCAGCAGCTTGGAGGGGGCCAGCCACTATGGCTACACCTTC
TRBJ2-3 . TRBV7-2 . 15 CASSPPPGYTDTQYF TGTGCCAGCAGCCCACCGCCAGGCTACACAGATACGCAGTATTTT
TRBJ2-7 . TRBV27 . 14 CASSFDTASYEQYF TGTGCCAGCAGTTTCGACACCGCCTCCTACGAGCAGTACTTC
TRBJ1-5 . TRBV7-2 . 13 CASSSSGDQPQHF TGTGCCAGCAGCTCGTCGGGGGATCAGCCCCAGCATTTT
TRBJ2-2 TRBD1 TRBV5-4 . 14 CASSRDRATGELFF TGTGCCAGCAGCCGGGACAGGGCCACCGGGGAGCTGTTTTTT
TRBJ2-1 TRBD2 TRBV5-1 . 14 CASSLAGGNNEQFF TGCGCCAGCAGCTTAGCGGGGGGAAACAATGAGCAGTTCTTC
TRBJ2-7 TRBD1 TRBV29-1 few 15 CSVPIWGQGAYEQYF TGCAGCGTTCCCATCTGGGGACAGGGGGCCTACGAGCAGTACTTC
TRBJ1-1 . TRBV21-1 . 20 CASSKDCDRGPCGMNTEAFF TGTGCCAGCAGCAAAGACTGCGACAGGGGACCTTGTGGGATGAACACTGAAGCTTTCTTT
TRBJ1-5 . TRBV2 . 14 CASSEGGPNQPQHF TGTGCCAGCAGTGAGGGGGGTCCCAATCAGCCCCAGCATTTT
TRBJ1-2 . TRBV30 . 13 CAWSAEFNYGYTF TGTGCCTGGAGTGCAGAATTTAACTATGGCTACACCTTC
TRBJ1-4 TRBD1 TRBV5-1 . 16 CASSPRPTGTNEKLFF TGCGCCAGCAGCCCCAGACCGACAGGGACTAATGAAAAACTGTTTTTT
TRBJ2-2 TRBD2 TRBV19 . 15 CASSIRAGDTGELFF TGTGCCAGTAGTATAAGGGCGGGAGACACCGGGGAGCTGTTTTTT
TRBJ1-4 TRBD1 TRBV6-5 . 12 CASSYGTGALFF TGTGCCAGCAGCTACGGGACAGGGGCCCTGTTTTTT
TRBJ1-2 . TRBV5-1 . 15 CASSLDRGGIDGYTF TGCGCCAGCAGCTTGGATCGTGGAGGGATCGATGGCTACACCTTC
TRBJ1-1 . TRBV5-1 . 15 CASSSNTGQSTEAFF TGCGCCAGCAGCTCTAACACCGGACAGTCCACTGAAGCTTTCTTT
TRBJ2-1 TRBD2 TRBV28 . 16 CASSKFSGNSYNEQFF TGTGCCAGCAGCAAATTTAGCGGGAACTCCTACAATGAGCAGTTCTTC
TRBJ2-1 . TRBV18 . 13 CASSPSGGNEQFF TGTGCCAGCTCACCTTCAGGGGGGAATGAGCAGTTCTTC
TRBJ2-5 TRBD2 TRBV10-1 . 15 CASSESSGREETQYF TGCGCCAGCAGTGAGTCGAGCGGGAGAGAGGAGACCCAGTACTTC
TRBJ2-5 TRBD2 TRBV5-1 . 16 CASSLGAGAYQETQYF TGCGCCAGCAGCTTGGGAGCGGGAGCTTACCAAGAGACCCAGTACTTC
TRBJ2-2 TRBD2 TRBV5-4 . 15 CASSPLLAGTGELFF TGTGCCAGCAGCCCCCTGCTAGCGGGCACCGGGGAGCTGTTTTTT
TRBJ2-1 . TRBV7-9 . 11 CASSLGYMRFF TGTGCCAGCAGCTTAGGTTATATGAGGTTCTTC
TRBJ2-6 TRBD1 TRBV18 . 17 CASSPMTGGSGANVLTF TGTGCCAGCTCACCGATGACAGGGGGCTCTGGGGCCAACGTCCTGACTTTC
TRBJ1-1 . TRBV2 . 13 CASTRTVNTEAFF TGTGCCAGCACCAGGACAGTGAACACTGAAGCTTTCTTT
TRBJ2-5 TRBD1 TRBV5-1 few 15 CASSLSGQGFETQYF TGCGCCAGCAGCTTGTCGGGACAGGGTTTTGAGACCCAGTACTTC
TRBJ2-1 . TRBV29-1 . 9 CSVAGEQFF TGCAGCGTTGCAGGTGAGCAGTTCTTC
TRBJ1-3 . TRBV28 . 13 CASREGSGNTIYF TGTGCCAGCAGGGAGGGCTCTGGAAACACCATATATTTT
TRBJ2-7 . TRBV19 . 14 CASSIGGGPYEQYF TGTGCCAGTAGTATCGGAGGGGGCCCCTACGAGCAGTACTTC
TRBJ1-1 . TRBV3-1/TRBV3-2 . 14 CASSQVPGETEAFF TGTGCCAGCAGCCAAGTCCCGGGAGAGACTGAAGCTTTCTTT
TRBJ2-7 TRBD2 TRBV6-5 . 15 CASRISGRSPYEQYF TGTGCCAGCAGGATTAGCGGGAGATCGCCCTACGAGCAGTACTTC